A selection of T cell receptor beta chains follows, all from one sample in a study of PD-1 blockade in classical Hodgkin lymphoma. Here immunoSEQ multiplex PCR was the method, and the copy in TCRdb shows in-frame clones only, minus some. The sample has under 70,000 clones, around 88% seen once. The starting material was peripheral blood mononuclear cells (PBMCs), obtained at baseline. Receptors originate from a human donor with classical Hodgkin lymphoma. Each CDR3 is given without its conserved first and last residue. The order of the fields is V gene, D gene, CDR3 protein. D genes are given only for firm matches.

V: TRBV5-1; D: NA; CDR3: ASSPAAGAYEQF
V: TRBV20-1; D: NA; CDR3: SGDPAETQY
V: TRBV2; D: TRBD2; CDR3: ASSEAVGGGALTDTQY
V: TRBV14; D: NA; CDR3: ASSQGWSGANVLT
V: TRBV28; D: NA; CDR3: ASSLPPGTSGTYEQY
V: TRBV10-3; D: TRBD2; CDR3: AISEFLSGRRGSEQF
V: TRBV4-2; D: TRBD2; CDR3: ASSPGLAYEQY
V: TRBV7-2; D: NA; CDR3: ASSLDLGGARRGQY
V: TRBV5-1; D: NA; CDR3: ASRGGSEDTQY
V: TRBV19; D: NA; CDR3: ASSIAHLGYEQY
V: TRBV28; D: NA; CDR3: ASSHATGTGKGQPQH
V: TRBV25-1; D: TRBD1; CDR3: ASSEWGQGATEAF
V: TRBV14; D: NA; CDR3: ASSQMALGELF
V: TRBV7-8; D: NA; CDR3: ASSSIGARGTEAF
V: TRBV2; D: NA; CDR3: ASSEGALYQPQH
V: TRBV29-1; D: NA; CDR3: SVDGQGYEQF
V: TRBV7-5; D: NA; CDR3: VRSSWTSGGFPGVTDTQY
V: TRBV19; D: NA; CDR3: ASSPTGSSGYT
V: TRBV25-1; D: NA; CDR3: ASRWNTEAF
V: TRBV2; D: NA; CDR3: ASSEGWAGHYGYT
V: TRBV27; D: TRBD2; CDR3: ASSSLSGLAGGPLHNEQF
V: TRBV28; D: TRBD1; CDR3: ASSFGTGISNYGYT
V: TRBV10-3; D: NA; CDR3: AISDPGHSNQPQH
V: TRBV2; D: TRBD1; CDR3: ASTTTGVDYGYT
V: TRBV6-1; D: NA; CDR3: ASEGNRAGNSEQY